The rows below give T cell receptor beta chains drawn from one sample of a study of neurological immune-mediated disorders. In TCRdb, the 5' RACE reads were re-called with MiXCR into one record per CDR3 protein. This table holds around 47,000 distinct CDR3 sequences, roughly an eighth found once. Source material: PBMCs. These receptors were taken from a female donor in good health. CDR3s leave out the opening cysteine and the closing phenylalanine or tryptophan. Each record gives: CDR3 length, V gene, J gene, CDR3 protein.

CDR3 length: 11
V gene: TRBV5-1
J gene: TRBJ2-7
CDR3 protein: ASSLELDYEQY

CDR3 length: 9
V gene: TRBV12-3/TRBV12-4
J gene: TRBJ1-1
CDR3 protein: ASSLITEAF

CDR3 length: 13
V gene: TRBV5-1
J gene: TRBJ2-3
CDR3 protein: ASSLAGGRTDTQY

CDR3 length: 15
V gene: TRBV7-9
J gene: TRBJ2-2
CDR3 protein: ASSFDRGRAFTGELF

CDR3 length: 10
V gene: TRBV10-2
J gene: TRBJ2-3
CDR3 protein: ASSGQGDTQY

CDR3 length: 11
V gene: TRBV5-1
J gene: TRBJ1-2
CDR3 protein: ASRIQGRDGYT

CDR3 length: 15
V gene: TRBV5-1
J gene: TRBJ2-4
CDR3 protein: ASRSAGTPTAKNIQY

CDR3 length: 13
V gene: TRBV3-1
J gene: TRBJ2-7
CDR3 protein: ASRKAGTGGGEQY

CDR3 length: 14
V gene: TRBV11-2
J gene: TRBJ2-1
CDR3 protein: ASSLGGAASYNEQF

CDR3 length: 13
V gene: TRBV12-3/TRBV12-4
J gene: TRBJ1-1
CDR3 protein: ASSFGTGVGTEAF

CDR3 length: 14
V gene: TRBV6-5
J gene: TRBJ1-6
CDR3 protein: ASSYGGSSYNSPLH

CDR3 length: 15
V gene: TRBV27
J gene: TRBJ1-1
CDR3 protein: ASSFRNQGSSQYGAF

CDR3 length: 13
V gene: TRBV18
J gene: TRBJ1-5
CDR3 protein: ASSPEFLSNQPQH

CDR3 length: 12
V gene: TRBV20-1
J gene: TRBJ2-7
CDR3 protein: SARVGRGFYEQY

CDR3 length: 13
V gene: TRBV7-9
J gene: TRBJ2-1
CDR3 protein: ASSLDLLYYNEQF

CDR3 length: 14
V gene: TRBV6-2/TRBV6-3
J gene: TRBJ1-6
CDR3 protein: ASSWDQGRQNSPLH

CDR3 length: 11
V gene: TRBV19
J gene: TRBJ1-1
CDR3 protein: ASSNRDRTEAF

CDR3 length: 13
V gene: TRBV7-2
J gene: TRBJ1-1
CDR3 protein: ASSLRSGLYTEAF

CDR3 length: 14
V gene: TRBV7-2
J gene: TRBJ2-5
CDR3 protein: ASSLALAGGQETQY

CDR3 length: 16
V gene: TRBV5-5
J gene: TRBJ2-2
CDR3 protein: ASSLGLGLNRNTGELF

CDR3 length: 12
V gene: TRBV7-9
J gene: TRBJ1-2
CDR3 protein: ASNTGVGNYGYT

CDR3 length: 12
V gene: TRBV12-3/TRBV12-4
J gene: TRBJ1-1
CDR3 protein: ASRAGGPNTEAF

CDR3 length: 11
V gene: TRBV12-5
J gene: TRBJ2-1
CDR3 protein: ASGSTDNNEQF

CDR3 length: 14
V gene: TRBV4-2
J gene: TRBJ2-2
CDR3 protein: ASSQEGREGTGELF

CDR3 length: 14
V gene: TRBV6-5
J gene: TRBJ1-2
CDR3 protein: ASSSSGPPGAYGYT

CDR3 length: 12
V gene: TRBV5-1
J gene: TRBJ1-1
CDR3 protein: ASSLTGGLTEAF

CDR3 length: 16
V gene: TRBV6-1
J gene: TRBJ1-2
CDR3 protein: ASSEALLGGRKWYGYT

CDR3 length: 8
V gene: TRBV20-1
J gene: TRBJ1-4
CDR3 protein: SARQEKLF

CDR3 length: 11
V gene: TRBV20-1
J gene: TRBJ1-2
CDR3 protein: SAELPGGEGYT

CDR3 length: 14
V gene: TRBV5-1
J gene: TRBJ1-2
CDR3 protein: ASSYRTGGTRNGYT

CDR3 length: 13
V gene: TRBV20-1
J gene: TRBJ1-1
CDR3 protein: SARVVGGRNTEAF

CDR3 length: 12
V gene: TRBV9
J gene: TRBJ1-1
CDR3 protein: ASTQGGLNTEAF

CDR3 length: 12
V gene: TRBV20-1
J gene: TRBJ1-4
CDR3 protein: SAPARATNEKLF

CDR3 length: 13
V gene: TRBV7-9
J gene: TRBJ2-7
CDR3 protein: ASSLGDRSVDEQY

CDR3 length: 12
V gene: TRBV19
J gene: TRBJ1-1
CDR3 protein: ASSPRGGTTEAF

CDR3 length: 8
V gene: TRBV20-1
J gene: TRBJ1-1
CDR3 protein: SAKNTEAF

CDR3 length: 12
V gene: TRBV25-1
J gene: TRBJ2-6
CDR3 protein: ASSEYYGANVLP

CDR3 length: 14
V gene: TRBV5-1
J gene: TRBJ1-2
CDR3 protein: ASSTGREAINYGYT

CDR3 length: 13
V gene: TRBV12-5
J gene: TRBJ2-1
CDR3 protein: ASGLVSTGYNEQF

CDR3 length: 11
V gene: TRBV20-1
J gene: TRBJ1-2
CDR3 protein: SARDSWNYGYT